These 21 T cell receptor beta chains came from one sample sequenced in a study of long-term antiretroviral therapy in people with HIV. Researchers report immunoSEQ v3.0 was run at survey level. Sequencing used immunoSEQ multiplex PCR; TCRdb keeps in-frame clones, though not all of them. This sample has about 22,000 clones, with about 86% found just once. Sample: unsorted PBMCs, taken 1.3 years after starting antiretroviral therapy. Receptors originate from a man in his 60s with HIV.

The chain has TRBV5-1 and TRBJ1-2; weak D call: TRBD1 (6 bases). The CDR3 sequence is 15 residues long. The V end was cut by 3 bases, the J end by 6 bases, with 18 bases between. Germline V gene lookup returns CDR1 SGHRS and CDR2 YFSETQ. DNA for the CDR3: TGCGCCAGCAGCTCACAAAACAGGGTTACCGATGGCTACACCTTC. This codes for CASSSQNRVTDGYTF.

The V and J genes are TRBV27 and TRBJ1-4; perhaps TRBD1 as D (6 bases). Germline-derived CDR1 and CDR2 are MNHEY and SMNVEV (reference sequence). The CDR3 is 15 residues long. The ends were cut back, 4 bases at V and 8 bases at J, with 17 bases in the middle. The CDR3 loop is CASSSVRAGEEKLFF. In nucleotides, the CDR3 is TGTGCCAGCAGTTCCGTCCGGGCAGGGGAGGAAAAACTGTTTTTT.

A single count supports this clone. The rearrangement links TRBV25-1 to TRBJ1-4, with a tentative D call TRBD1 (6 bases). From germline, CDR1 is MGHDK and CDR2 SYGVNS. V lost 4 bases to trimming and J lost 0 bases, with 15 bases between them. CDR3 length equals 17 residues. This CDR3 is CASSAGGAIPTNEKLFF. The DNA of the CDR3 is TGTGCCAGCAGTGCCGGGGGGGCTATCCCAACTAATGAAAAACTGTTTTTT.

The J gene is TRBJ2-3, the V gene TRBV6-6; D gene ambiguous. The CDR3 is 10 amino acids. Per the germline V gene, CDR1 is MNHNY and CDR2 is SVGAGI (reference sequence). In DNA form, the CDR3 reads TGTGCTTGCGGTGAAGATACGCAGTATTTT. The encoded protein is CACGEDTQYF.

The chain recombines TRBV5-1 with TRBJ1-3; 9 nucleotides line up with TRBD1. Germline V gene data show CDR1 as SGHRS and CDR2 as YFSETQ. This CDR3 has 18 residues. V dropped 0 bases and J dropped 4; count of bases not matched to a gene: 11. This CDR3 is CASSLGVADRGNGNTIYF. The CDR3 DNA reads TGCGCCAGCAGCTTGGGTGTAGCGGACAGGGGAAACGGAAACACCATATATTTT. Full variable domain (missing parts from reference TRBV5-1 and TRBJ1-3): KAGVTQTPRYLIKTRGQQVTLSCSPISGHRSVSWYQQTPGQGLQFLFEYFSETQRNKGNFPGRFSGRQFSNSRSEMNVSTLELGDSALYLCASSLGVADRGNGNTIYFGEGSWLTVV.

The chain combines TRBV5-1 with TRBJ2-2, with 9 positions matching TRBD2. The V gene's germline CDR1 is SGHRS and CDR2 YFSETQ. Unmatched junction bases numbered 2, after V lost 0 bases and J lost 2 bases. This CDR3 is 16 amino acids long. The DNA for the CDR3 is TGCGCCAGCAGCTTGGCTAGCGGGGCTAACACCGGGGAGCTGTTTTTT. Translated, it gives CASSLASGANTGELFF. Drawing the rest from reference TRBV5-1 and TRBJ2-2, the complete variable domain is KAGVTQTPRYLIKTRGQQVTLSCSPISGHRSVSWYQQTPGQGLQFLFEYFSETQRNKGNFPGRFSGRQFSNSRSEMNVSTLELGDSALYLCASSLASGANTGELFFGEGSRLTVL.

The CDR3 DNA is TGTGCCAGCTCACCGGTCACAGCGAAGGCACCATCCTACGAGCAGTACTTC. Protein sequence: CASSPVTAKAPSYEQYF. The chain recombines TRBV18 with TRBJ2-7; D ambiguous. This CDR3 comprises 17 residues. The V and J ends lost 3 bases and 1 base respectively, with 19 bases between them. Germline V gene lookup returns CDR1 KGHSH and CDR2 LQKENI.

The rearrangement uses TRBV7-2 and TRBJ2-7, with 7 bases lining up with TRBD2. Germline CDR1 and CDR2: SGHTA and FQGNSA. The CDR3 extends over 14 amino acids. V dropped 4 bases and J dropped 8; count of bases not matched to a gene: 11. The CDR3 bases are TGTGCCAGCAGCTCGAGTCCTGGGACTACAAAGCAGTACTTC. This encodes CASSSSPGTTKQYF. The full variable domain, its missing parts supplied by reference TRBV7-2 and TRBJ2-7, is GAGVSQSPSNKVTEKGKDVELRCDPISGHTALYWYRQSLGQGLEFLIYFQGNSAPDKSGLPSDRFSAERTGGSVSTLTIQRTQQEDSAVYLCASSSSPGTTKQYFGPGTRLTVT.

The gene calls are TRBV6-5 and TRBJ1-1; possibly TRBD1 for D (6 bases). V lost 6 bases and J lost 1, with 12 bases in between. The CDR3 contains 14 residues. The germline V gene encodes CDR1 MNHEY and CDR2 SVGAGI. Here the CDR3 reads CASSLDRRNTEAFF. The CDR3, as DNA: TGTGCCAGCAGCCTCGACAGGAGGAACACTGAAGCTTTCTTT.

The chain combines TRBV10-3 with TRBJ1-1; 8 nucleotides align to TRBD1. Per germline, CDR1 ENHRY and CDR2 SYGVKD. The length of the CDR3 is 14 residues. With 7 bases clipped from V and 5 bases from J, the junction kept 9 bases outside the gene matches. This CDR3 reads CAIKDVDRVTEAFF. CDR3 DNA sequence: TGTGCCATCAAAGATGTGGACAGGGTTACTGAAGCTTTCTTT.

The CDR3 DNA follows: TGTGCCAGCAGCTTATACTTAGCGGGGGAGTACGAGCAGTACTTC. Translated, it gives CASSLYLAGEYEQYF. V is TRBV7-2 and J is TRBJ2-7; TRBD2 matches at 9 bases. V lost 2 bases and J lost 4; bases outside the gene matches: 6. The CDR3 is 15 amino acids. CDR1 and CDR2 from the germline V gene are SGHTA and FQGNSA.

CDR3 amino acids: CASSLEGGPGSPGGYTF. DNA for the CDR3: TGCGCCAGCAGCTTGGAAGGTGGGCCAGGGAGCCCGGGGGGCTACACCTTC. The chain employs TRBV5-1 and TRBJ1-2; D is possibly TRBD1 (5 bases). The V gene's germline CDR1 is SGHRS and CDR2 YFSETQ. The CDR3 contains 17 residues. V lost 0 bases and J lost 8, with 23 bases in between. The full variable domain, with the rest looked up from reference TRBV5-1 and TRBJ1-2, is KAGVTQTPRYLIKTRGQQVTLSCSPISGHRSVSWYQQTPGQGLQFLFEYFSETQRNKGNFPGRFSGRQFSNSRSEMNVSTLELGDSALYLCASSLEGGPGSPGGYTFGSGTRLTVV.

V gene TRBV7-8 combines with J gene TRBJ1-2; tentative D call: TRBD1 (5 bases). The CDR3 is 15 residues long. V was shortened by 0 bases and J by 4 bases, with 12 bases between the two germline ends. CDR1 is SGHVS, CDR2 FQNEAQ, per germline. CDR3 sequence (DNA): TGTGCCAGCAGCTTAGCGGGAGGGGTTGCCTATGGCTACACCTTC. As protein: CASSLAGGVAYGYTF. Based on the CDR3 plus reference TRBV7-8 and TRBJ1-2, the full variable domain is GAGVSQSPRYKVAKRGQDVALRCDPISGHVSLFWYQQALGQGPEFLTYFQNEAQLDKSGLPSDRFFAERPEGSVSTLKIQRTQQEDSAVYLCASSLAGGVAYGYTFGSGTRLTVV.

The rearrangement links TRBV5-1 to TRBJ2-7; a possible D gene is TRBD1 (6 bases). Trimming cost V 4 bases and J 3 bases, with 11 bases left between them. This CDR3 region has 13 residues. Germline loops: CDR1 SGHRS, CDR2 YFSETQ. The CDR3 bases are TGCGCCAGCAGCCTCGGACAGCTCTACGAGCAGTACTTC. This translates into CASSLGQLYEQYF.

The J gene is TRBJ2-5, the V gene TRBV5-1, with TRBD2 matching 8 bases. The trim removed 0 bases at V and 5 bases at J, leaving 9 bases unmatched. CDR1 is SGHRS and CDR2 is YFSETQ in the germline V gene. The CDR3 contains 16 residues. The CDR3 protein is CASSLGDGGAWETQYF. CDR3 bases: TGCGCCAGCAGCTTGGGTGACGGGGGGGCTTGGGAGACCCAGTACTTC. Looking up the rest from reference TRBV5-1 and TRBJ2-5 gives the full variable domain: KAGVTQTPRYLIKTRGQQVTLSCSPISGHRSVSWYQQTPGQGLQFLFEYFSETQRNKGNFPGRFSGRQFSNSRSEMNVSTLELGDSALYLCASSLGDGGAWETQYFGPGTRLLVL.

The count of this clone is one. The gene calls are TRBV10-1 and TRBJ2-3; 9 bases align to TRBD2. V shed 0 bases and J 6 bases; nucleotides not matched to a gene: 7. Germline CDR1 WNHNN, CDR2 SYGVQD (reference sequence). The CDR3 sequence is 16 residues long. The CDR3 loop is CASSESRRGGVDTQYF. The CDR3 coding sequence is TGCGCCAGCAGTGAGTCGAGGCGGGGGGGCGTGGATACGCAGTATTTT.

This clone occurred once. The rearrangement links TRBV7-9 to TRBJ1-3, with a weak D call TRBD1 (6 bases). With 5 bases removed from V and 0 bases from J, the gap between germline ends came to 17 bases. CDR1 and CDR2 (germline): SEHNR, FQNEAQ (reference sequence). The CDR3 covers 17 residues. Here the CDR3 reads CASSPRSGTSSGNTIYF. The DNA of the CDR3 is TGTGCCAGCAGCCCAAGGTCAGGGACAAGCTCTGGAAACACCATATATTTT. Full variable domain (missing parts from reference TRBV7-9 and TRBJ1-3): DTGVSQNPRHKITKRGQNVTFRCDPISEHNRLYWYRQTLGQGPEFLTYFQNEAQLEKSRLLSDRFSAERPKGSFSTLEIQRTEQGDSAMYLCASSPRSGTSSGNTIYFGEGSWLTVV.

The chain employs TRBV19 and TRBJ2-5; D may be TRBD2 (5 bases). Germline CDR1 is LNHDA and CDR2 is SQIVND (reference sequence). V shed 5 bases and J shed 4 bases, with 14 bases lying between them. The CDR3 spans 14 residues. The CDR3 reads CASSPRSSGETQYF. The CDR3 nucleotides are TGTGCCAGTAGTCCGCGGTCGAGCGGAGAGACCCAGTACTTC.

The V call is TRBV27, the J call TRBJ2-7; 10 bases agree with TRBD2. This CDR3 is 15 amino acids long. Germline assignment: CDR1 MNHEY and CDR2 SMNVEV (reference sequence). The V and J ends lost 6 bases and 2 bases, in that order; junction bases with no gene match: 7. The CDR3 is CASSPQRGGTYEQYF. CDR3 in DNA: TGTGCCAGCAGCCCTCAGCGGGGGGGGACCTACGAGCAGTACTTC.

The rearrangement links TRBV2 to TRBJ2-7, with 8 bases fitting TRBD1. The V segment lost 7 bases and the J segment 3 bases; nucleotides outside the gene matches: 8. The CDR3 runs to 14 residues. Germline V gene sequence: CDR1 SNHLY, CDR2 FYNNEI. The CDR3 spells CASIWTGTNYEQYF. CDR3 nucleotide sequence: TGTGCCAGCATCTGGACAGGGACAAACTACGAGCAGTACTTC.

This chain connects TRBV7-8 to TRBJ1-2; 8 bases are a match to TRBD1. CDR3 length: 15 residues. V trimming: 5 bases; J trimming: 1 base; junction bases outside the gene matches: 6. Germline assignment: CDR1 SGHVS and CDR2 FQNEAQ. This chain's CDR3 is CASSKDRVNNYGYTF. The CDR3 coding sequence is TGTGCCAGCAGCAAGGACAGGGTCAATAACTATGGCTACACCTTC.